This is a list of T cell receptor beta chains from one sample in a study of T cells in Graves' hyperthyroidism and ophthalmopathy. TCRdb independently ran MiXCR on the multiplex PCR reads; one entry per CDR3 protein. The data hold around 350,000 distinct CDR3 sequences, with around 14% observed a single time. Input material: blood. Source of these receptors: a woman aged 18-35 years with Graves' hyperthyroidism that later progressed to Graves' ophthalmopathy. Each CDR3 is given with its conserved first and last residue. D genes are given only for firm matches. Only some rows state a clone size, as once, few, many or a class for expanded clones.

>TRBV2|many|TRBJ1-1|13|.
TGTGCCAGCAGACAAATTCAGAACACTGAAGCTTTCTTT
CASRQIQNTEAFF
>TRBV6-5|.|TRBJ2-1|14|.
TGTGCCAGCAGTTACTCTTCGACTAGCAATGAGCAGTTCTTC
CASSYSSTSNEQFF
>TRBV11-2|.|TRBJ2-1|17|.
TGTGCCAGCAGCTCTGGAGCCCAGCTGGGGTTATACGATGAGCAGTTCTTC
CASSSGAQLGLYDEQFF
>TRBV19|few|TRBJ2-3|14|TRBD1
TGTGCCACCCTACAGGGGGCAGCTGGAGATACGCAGTATTTT
CATLQGAAGDTQYF
>TRBV5-1|few|TRBJ1-2|16|.
TGCGCCAGCAGCTTGGATCCGGTTGGACTAGTCTATGGCTACACCTTC
CASSLDPVGLVYGYTF
>TRBV15|few|TRBJ2-7|15|.
TGTGCCACCAGCAGAGCATCGGACATCGGCTACGAGCAGTACTTC
CATSRASDIGYEQYF
>TRBV14|.|TRBJ2-1|15|.
TGTGCCAGCAGCCAAGCGGGTGCCTCCTACAATGAGCAGTTCTTC
CASSQAGASYNEQFF
>TRBV11-2|many|TRBJ2-3|15|TRBD2
TGTGCCAGCAGCTTAGGGCGGGAGATTTTAGATACGCAGTATTTT
CASSLGREILDTQYF
>TRBV9|few|TRBJ2-1|17|TRBD2
TGTGCCAGCAGCGTAGGGGCCGGGACTAGCGCTTACAATGAGCAGTTCTTC
CASSVGAGTSAYNEQFF
>TRBV6-1|many|TRBJ1-3|16|.
TGTGCCAGCAGTGAAGGACAGCTACTCTCTGGAAACACCATATATTTT
CASSEGQLLSGNTIYF
>TRBV6-2/TRBV6-3|many|TRBJ2-7|13|.
TGTGCCAGCAGACCATTCCTGGCGGGAGAGCAGTACTTC
CASRPFLAGEQYF
>TRBV3-1|many|TRBJ2-1|21|.
TGTGCCAGCAGCGCAAGAAGGGGGCTAGCGTTCCTTCGGGAGTCCTACAATGAGCAGTTCTTC
CASSARRGLAFLRESYNEQFF
>TRBV20-1|many|TRBJ1-6|17|.
TGCAGTGCTAGAAGAAGAGGGGGACCCTACTATAATTCACCCCTCCACTTT
CSARRRGGPYYNSPLHF
>TRBV28|many|TRBJ2-7|20|TRBD2
TGTGCCAGCAGTTTTCCTTCAACCGGGACTAGCGGGGCAAACATCTACGAGCAGTACTTC
CASSFPSTGTSGANIYEQYF
>TRBV9|.|TRBJ2-5|15|.
TGTGCCAGCAGCGTAGCGGGGCGAGGGCAAGAGACCCAGTACTTC
CASSVAGRGQETQYF
>TRBV6-9|.|TRBJ1-3|12|.
TGTGCCAGCAGTTACGGGGCAAACACCATATATTTT
CASSYGANTIYF
>TRBV2|many|TRBJ2-3|12|.
TGTGCCAGCAGTGGCTACACAGATACGCAGTATTTT
CASSGYTDTQYF
>TRBV4-1|few|TRBJ2-5|17|TRBD2
TGCGCCAGCAGCCAACGGACCGGGACTAGCGGAGAAGAGACCCAGTACTTC
CASSQRTGTSGEETQYF
>TRBV7-9|.|TRBJ2-5|15|TRBD1
TGTGCCAGCAGCTTCGACAGGGGGTACAAAGAGACCCAGTACTTC
CASSFDRGYKETQYF
>TRBV20-1|many|TRBJ2-7|12|.
TGCAGTGCTAGTGAGGGTAACTACGAGCAGTACTTC
CSASEGNYEQYF
>TRBV4-3|.|TRBJ1-2|19|.
TGCGCCAGCAGCCAAGATATTACGGCAGGCGATGGCAGTAACTATGGCTACACCTTC
CASSQDITAGDGSNYGYTF
>TRBV10-3|few|TRBJ2-3|14|TRBD1
TGTGCCATCAGCCGGACAGGGGGGACAGATACGCAGTATTTT
CAISRTGGTDTQYF
>TRBV9|.|TRBJ2-5|16|TRBD1
TGTGCCAGCAGCGTAGGAGGGGGCGCAACAGGAGAGACCCAGTACTTC
CASSVGGGATGETQYF
>TRBV5-6|few|TRBJ2-2|19|TRBD2
TGTGCCAGCAGGGTAACACGGGGCAGCGGGAGTAAAAACACCGGGGAGCTGTTTTTT
CASRVTRGSGSKNTGELFF
>TRBV12-3/TRBV12-4|.|TRBJ2-5|16|.
TGTGCCAGCACCCGTAATGGGGGAGTGGGCCAAGAGACCCAGTACTTT
CASTRNGGVGQETQYF
>TRBV7-3|many|TRBJ2-7|13|.
TGTGCCAGCAGCAGGGGGACTGTTGGCGAGCAGTACTTC
CASSRGTVGEQYF
>TRBV6-1|few|TRBJ2-3|16|TRBD2
TGTGCCAGCAGCTTGATAGCGGGAGGGCCTGGAGATACGCAGTATTTT
CASSLIAGGPGDTQYF
>TRBV4-2|few|TRBJ2-1|18|TRBD2
TGTGCCAGCAGCCCGGGACTAGCGGGAGGGCCCTCCTACAATGAGCAGTTCTTC
CASSPGLAGGPSYNEQFF
>TRBV6-1|.|TRBJ2-5|11|.
TGTGCCAGCCTTGGGAGTGGGACCCAGTACTTC
CASLGSGTQYF
>TRBV10-2|.|TRBJ1-2|15|TRBD1
TGCGCCAGCAGTGAGTCATGGACAGGGGACTATGGCTACACCTTC
CASSESWTGDYGYTF
>TRBV4-2|.|TRBJ2-7|15|TRBD2
TGTGCCAGCAGCCTGACTAGCGGGTTCAACTACGAGCAGTACTTC
CASSLTSGFNYEQYF
>TRBV7-2|many|TRBJ2-7|14|.
TGTGCCAGCAGGGGCGCAGGGGGGTCCTACGAGCAGTACTTC
CASRGAGGSYEQYF
>TRBV20-1|many|TRBJ1-3|14|.
TGCAGTGCTAGATCCCCCGACTCTGGAAACACCATATATTTT
CSARSPDSGNTIYF
>TRBV12-3/TRBV12-4|many|TRBJ2-5|14|.
TGTGCCAGCAGTGCCCCAGGCAAGGGAGAGACCCAGTACTTC
CASSAPGKGETQYF
>TRBV7-6|.|TRBJ2-3|15|.
TGTGCCAGCAGCCCTCATGGAGGTAGCACAGATACGCAGTATTTT
CASSPHGGSTDTQYF
>TRBV12-3/TRBV12-4|many|TRBJ2-3|15|.
TGTGCCAGCAGTCCTCAACAGGGTGGGACAGATACGCAGTATTTT
CASSPQQGGTDTQYF
>TRBV9|few|TRBJ2-4|17|.
TGTGCCAGCAGCAGAACCGGGACACACCTAGCCAAAAACATTCAGTACTTC
CASSRTGTHLAKNIQYF